This T cell receptor beta chain originates from a study of beta chain features in type 1 diabetes. Study as a whole: Age, gender and cell yields were similar between patients and healthy donors. Findings and limits, study-wide: Type 1 diabetes patients had TCRB CDR3s that were shorter (moderately but significantly so) in all four CD4+ subsets. Naive, central memory and Treg TCRB repertoires appeared more alike in patients than in healthy donors.

Sequenced material consisted of expressed TCRB transcripts (all of the isolated RNA was reverse transcribed). Method: immunoSEQ multiplex PCR; TCRdb's copy keeps in-frame clones and lacks some. Of around 100,000 clones listed, 25% to 30% are singletons. This clone came up a few times. Its antigen is currently unknown. The V and J ends lost 5 bases and 5 bases respectively, with 19 bases between them. The germline CDR1 and CDR2 sequences are SGDLS and YYNGEE. There are 15 residues in the CDR3. The sequencing input was central memory CD4+ T cells from blood. The rearrangement uses TRBV9 and TRBJ1-1; D is perhaps TRBD1 (5 bases). The clonotype comes from a woman aged 18-29 years with type 1 diabetes. The CDR3 here is CASRRDAGVATEAFF. DNA of the CDR3: TGTGCCAGCAGAAGGGATGCGGGGGTAGCAACTGAAGCTTTCTTT.